Presented here are 31 T cell receptor beta chains from one specimen sequenced in a study of blood T cell repertoires in COVID-19. The assay was immunoSEQ multiplex PCR, and TCRdb's table has in-frame clones only and misses some. This sample has over 90,000 clones, with around 80% found just once. The sequencing input was peripheral blood. The source of these receptors is a middle-aged man with active or convalescent COVID-19.

In DNA form, the CDR3 reads TGTGCCACCTCTAGGTCGGGGGGGGGCTCCTCCTACGAGCAGTACGTC. Its translation is CATSRSGGGSSYEQYV. V gene TRBV10-3 combines with J gene TRBJ2-7; 8 positions agree with TRBD2. The CDR3 totals 16 residues. CDR1 and CDR2 (germline): ENHRY, SYGVKD. J was trimmed by 0 bases and V by 10 bases; bases with no gene match: 14.

The J gene is TRBJ1-1, the V gene TRBV2, with a weak D call TRBD1 (5 bases). CDR1 and CDR2 (germline): SNHLY, FYNNEI. The ends were cut back, 6 bases at V and 3 bases at J, with 11 bases in the middle. This CDR3 is 13 amino acids long. For the CDR3, the DNA is TGTGCCAGCAGCGGACAATCCGACACTGAAGCTTTCTTT. Residues: CASSGQSDTEAFF.

In its sample, this clone was seen a few times. The chain combines TRBV28 with TRBJ2-5; 10 bases agree with TRBD2. V shed 6 bases and J 1 base; nucleotides not matched to a gene: 8. Germline values: CDR1 MDHEN, CDR2 SYDVKM. This CDR3 spans 16 amino acids. CDR3 in DNA: TGTGCCAGCAGGACACTAGCGGGGTTCTCCCAAGAGACCCAGTACTTC. The encoded protein is CASRTLAGFSQETQYF. Full variable domain (rest looked up from reference TRBV28 and TRBJ2-5): DVKVTQSSRYLVKRTGEKVFLECVQDMDHENMFWYRQDPGLGLRLIYFSYDVKMKEKGDIPEGYSVSREKKERFSLILESASTNQTSMYLCASRTLAGFSQETQYFGPGTRLLVL.

This chain links TRBV5-1 with TRBJ2-2; 7 nucleotides align to TRBD1. Unmatched junction bases numbered 4, after V lost 4 bases and J lost 1 base. CDR1 and CDR2 (germline): SGHRS, YFSETQ. This CDR3 spans 15 amino acids. CDR3 DNA: TGCGCCAGCAGCCTTCGGACAGGGAACACCGGGGAGCTGTTTTTT. It specifies CASSLRTGNTGELFF.

The V call is TRBV5-5, the J call TRBJ2-2; TRBD1 agrees at 7 bases. This CDR3 region has 16 residues. Looked up from germline, CDR1 is SGHKS and CDR2 is YYEKEE (reference sequence). After removal of 2 bases from V and 7 bases from J, the junction contained 11 bases not matched to a gene. The CDR3 DNA is TGTGCCAGCAGCTTTGGGGGACGGACAGGTGGCGGGGAGCTGTTTTTT. Translation: CASSFGGRTGGGELFF. Full variable domain (remainder filled in from reference TRBV5-5 and TRBJ2-2): DAGVTQSPTHLIKTRGQQVTLRCSPISGHKSVSWYQQVLGQGPQFIFQYYEKEERGRGNFPDRFSARQFPNYSSELNVNALLLGDSALYLCASSFGGRTGGGELFFGEGSRLTVL.

This clone has more than one count but fewer than ten. This chain's CDR3 is CASRLNRGRTGELFF. Written as DNA, the CDR3 is TGTGCCAGCAGACTAAATAGGGGCCGGACCGGGGAGCTGTTTTTT. The rearrangement links TRBV28 to TRBJ2-2, with D perhaps TRBD1 (5 bases). CDR1 and CDR2 (germline): MDHEN, SYDVKM. The V and J ends lost 6 bases and 5 bases respectively, with 16 bases between them. The CDR3 loop spans 15 amino acids. Based on the CDR3 plus reference TRBV28 and TRBJ2-2, the full variable domain is DVKVTQSSRYLVKRTGEKVFLECVQDMDHENMFWYRQDPGLGLRLIYFSYDVKMKEKGDIPEGYSVSREKKERFSLILESASTNQTSMYLCASRLNRGRTGELFFGEGSRLTVL.

The V call is TRBV7-2, the J call TRBJ2-7; TRBD1 matches at 9 bases. This CDR3 is built from 15 residues. J was trimmed by 2 bases and V by 1 base; bases with no gene match: 3. The germline CDR1 and CDR2 sequences are SGHTA and FQGNSA. The CDR3: CASSLGGQGTYEQYF. The CDR3 DNA follows: TGTGCCAGCAGCTTAGGGGGACAGGGTACCTACGAGCAGTACTTC. The complete variable domain, with remaining parts taken from reference TRBV7-2 and TRBJ2-7, reads GAGVSQSPSNKVTEKGKDVELRCDPISGHTALYWYRQSLGQGLEFLIYFQGNSAPDKSGLPSDRFSAERTGGSVSTLTIQRTQQEDSAVYLCASSLGGQGTYEQYFGPGTRLTVT.

The CDR3 region has the DNA TGTGCCAGCAGCTTAGCCGGACTGGGAGGCGGGGAGCTGTTTTTT. As protein: CASSLAGLGGGELFF. The genes are TRBV7-2 and TRBJ2-2; perhaps TRBD2 as D (6 bases). The CDR3 length is 15 residues. Per germline, CDR1 SGHTA and CDR2 FQGNSA. Trimming left V 0 bases short and J 7 bases short, with 12 bases between.

This chain connects TRBV4-2 to TRBJ2-1; 12 nucleotides match TRBD2. There are 16 residues in the CDR3. The trim removed 2 bases at V and 7 bases at J, leaving 6 bases unmatched. Germline V gene data show CDR1 as LGHNA and CDR2 as YNFKEQ. This CDR3 reads CASSQRTSGAENEQFF. The CDR3 DNA sequence: TGTGCCAGCAGCCAACGGACTAGCGGGGCCGAGAATGAGCAGTTCTTC.

The chain links TRBV14 to TRBJ2-3, with TRBD2 matching 11 bases. The junction had 2 bases not matched to a gene; V was cut back by 4 bases and J by 2 bases. The CDR3 runs to 15 residues. Germline V gene sequence: CDR1 SGHDN, CDR2 FVKESK. DNA of the CDR3: TGTGCCAGCAGCCTAGCGGGGGGGTTCACAGATACGCAGTATTTT. It specifies CASSLAGGFTDTQYF.

This chain links TRBV7-9 with TRBJ1-1, with D maybe TRBD1 (5 bases). Trimming stripped 7 bases from V and 3 bases from J, with 18 bases between. Per the germline V gene, CDR1 is SEHNR and CDR2 is FQNEAQ (reference sequence). This CDR3 is built from 15 residues. The CDR3 nucleotides are TGTGCCAGCAACCTAATCGGGGGAGGGGACACTGAAGCTTTCTTT. This translates into CASNLIGGGDTEAFF.

The count of this clone is one. The gene calls are TRBV6-4 and TRBJ2-1, with TRBD2 matching 14 bases. V lost 4 bases and J lost 7; bases outside the gene matches: 3. The CDR3 consists of 15 residues. Per germline, CDR1 MRHNA and CDR2 SNTAGT. CDR3 in DNA: TGTGCCAGCAGTGCCGGGACTAGCGGGGGTAATGAGCAGTTCTTC. Protein: CASSAGTSGGNEQFF.

The chain recombines TRBV7-9 with TRBJ1-1, with a possible D match to TRBD1 (6 bases). V lost 10 bases and J lost 0, with 12 bases in between. This CDR3 is 13 amino acids long. Germline-derived CDR1 and CDR2 are SEHNR and FQNEAQ (reference sequence). CDR3 loop: CAIPGTLNTEAFF. For the CDR3, the DNA is TGTGCCATCCCCGGGACACTGAACACTGAAGCTTTCTTT.

The chain recombines TRBV3-1 (or the pseudogene TRBV3-2) with TRBJ1-6, with 8 bases that match TRBD1. V was clipped by 3 bases and J by 9 bases; unmatched bases: 7. This CDR3 is 15 amino acids long. Germline-derived CDR1 and CDR2 are LGHDT and YNNKEL (reference sequence). CDR3 nucleotides: TGTGCCAGCAGCCAGCTACAGGGGGGATTTTCACCCCTCCACTTT. Translated, it gives CASSQLQGGFSPLHF.

The gene calls are TRBV7-9 and TRBJ2-5; 9 nucleotides match TRBD1. CDR1 and CDR2 (germline): SEHNR, FQNEAQ (reference sequence). The CDR3 length is 15 residues. V was clipped by 4 bases and J by 4 bases; unmatched bases: 7. CDR3: CASSWGGQGRETQYF. The DNA for the CDR3 is TGTGCCAGCAGCTGGGGGGGACAGGGCCGAGAGACCCAGTACTTC.

This clone was counted a few times. V and J are TRBV6-5 and TRBJ1-2; 8 nucleotides match TRBD1. V shed 6 bases and J 2 bases; nucleotides not matched to a gene: 2. This CDR3 region has 13 residues. Germline values: CDR1 MNHEY, CDR2 SVGAGI. CDR3 DNA: TGTGCCAGCAGCCGGACAGGGAACTATGGCTACACCTTC. It is translated as CASSRTGNYGYTF.

The gene calls are TRBV6-5 and TRBJ2-3; TRBD1 aligns across 8 bases. The CDR3 has 13 amino acids. V gave up 4 bases and J gave up 4 bases; unmatched junction bases: 1. CDR1 and CDR2 from the germline V gene are MNHEY and SVGAGI. CDR3 protein: CASSWTGSDTQYF. The DNA for the CDR3 is TGTGCCAGCAGTTGGACAGGGTCAGATACGCAGTATTTT.

As DNA, the CDR3 is TGTGCCAGCAGTCAGGGGGGTTGGTATGGCTACACCTTC. Protein product: CASSQGGWYGYTF. V is TRBV6-5 and J is TRBJ1-2, with TRBD1 identical over 7 bases. CDR3 length: 13 amino acids. CDR1 and CDR2 from the germline V gene are MNHEY and SVGAGI. Trimming removed 5 bases from V and 5 bases from J; junction bases left unmatched: 5.

The gene calls are TRBV19 and TRBJ1-2, with TRBD1 matching 8 bases. Trimming at V came to 6 bases and at J to 2 bases, leaving 8 bases not matched to a gene. CDR3 length: 15 amino acids. Per the germline V gene, CDR1 is LNHDA and CDR2 is SQIVND (reference sequence). The CDR3 sequence: CASSPPDRDNYGYTF. CDR3 coding DNA: TGTGCCAGTAGCCCTCCGGACAGGGACAACTATGGCTACACCTTC.

This chain links TRBV2 with TRBJ2-7, with 8 bases lining up with TRBD1. Trimming at V came to 0 bases and at J to 4 bases, leaving 5 bases not matched to a gene. The length of the CDR3 is 15 residues. CDR1 and CDR2 from the germline V gene are SNHLY and FYNNEI. CDR3 residues: CASSEAGDRKYEQYF. DNA of the CDR3: TGTGCCAGCAGTGAAGCGGGGGACAGGAAGTACGAGCAGTACTTC.

The J gene is TRBJ2-3, the V gene TRBV15; D is undetermined. The CDR3 consists of 15 residues. CDR1 and CDR2 from the germline V gene are LNHNV and YYDKDF (reference sequence). V lost 0 bases to trimming and J lost 0 bases, with 7 bases between them. CDR3 protein: CATSRDRISTDTQYF. The CDR3 coding sequence is TGTGCCACCAGCAGAGATAGAATTAGCACAGATACGCAGTATTTT.

The V call is TRBV4-3, the J call TRBJ2-1; D might be TRBD2 (6 bases). Germline values: CDR1 LGHNA, CDR2 YSLEER. Trimming stripped 1 base from V and 2 bases from J, with 9 bases between. The CDR3 has 15 amino acids. The CDR3 sequence: CASSQVASAYNEQFF. CDR3 nucleotide sequence: TGCGCCAGCAGCCAAGTAGCTAGCGCCTACAATGAGCAGTTCTTC.

J is TRBJ2-3 and V is TRBV7-2; 7 bases are a match to TRBD1. V lost 5 bases to trimming and J lost 4 bases; unmatched junction nucleotides: 6. The CDR3 sequence is 14 residues long. CDR1 and CDR2 (germline): SGHTA, FQGNSA. The chain's CDR3 is CASSLGQVSDTQYF. CDR3 nucleotides: TGTGCCAGCAGCCTAGGACAGGTTTCAGATACGCAGTATTTT.

The count of this clone is one. The chain recombines TRBV30 with TRBJ1-6, with a possible D match to TRBD1 (5 bases). CDR3 length: 13 amino acids. CDR1 and CDR2 from the germline V gene are GTSNPN and SVGIG (reference sequence). With 2 bases removed from V and 7 bases from J, the gap between germline ends came to 9 bases. The CDR3 region is CAWSSTGNSPLHF. Here the CDR3 DNA reads TGTGCCTGGAGTTCTACAGGCAATTCACCCCTCCACTTT.

CDR3: CAWSPDGGTQYF. CDR3 DNA sequence: TGTGCCTGGAGCCCCGATGGAGGGACCCAGTACTTC. The gene calls are TRBV30 and TRBJ2-5, with D perhaps TRBD2 (5 bases). The V end was cut by 3 bases, the J end by 7 bases, with 12 bases between. The CDR3 extends over 12 amino acids. The germline V gene has CDR1 GTSNPN and CDR2 SVGIG (reference sequence).

CDR3 sequence reads: CASSQDSPNYGYTF. In nucleotides, the CDR3 is TGTGCCAGCAGTCAGGACTCCCCAAACTATGGCTACACCTTC. The chain combines TRBV3-1 (or the pseudogene TRBV3-2) with TRBJ1-2; D is uncertain. There are 14 residues in the CDR3. With 6 bases removed from V and 2 bases from J, the gap between germline ends came to 13 bases. The germline V gene encodes CDR1 LGHDT and CDR2 YNNKEL (reference sequence).

This sequence joins TRBV7-2 and TRBJ2-2, with 7 bases identical to TRBD1. Germline CDR1 is SGHTA and CDR2 is FQGNSA. Trimming at V came to 5 bases and at J to 5 bases, leaving 5 bases not matched to a gene. This CDR3 contains 14 residues. The CDR3 coding sequence is TGTGCCAGCAGCCTCGGACAGGCAACCGGGGAGCTGTTTTTT. Translation: CASSLGQATGELFF.

Only one count was recorded for this clone. The chain couples TRBV10-3 to TRBJ2-2, with D maybe TRBD2 (5 bases). Trimming pared 5 bases from V and 5 bases from J, leaving 9 bases between. There are 13 residues in the CDR3. Germline V lookup: CDR1 ENHRY, CDR2 SYGVKD. The CDR3 sequence: CAISRERTGELFF. As DNA, the CDR3 is TGTGCCATCAGTAGGGAGAGAACCGGGGAGCTGTTTTTT.

V is TRBV28 and J is TRBJ2-7; 8 bases are a match to TRBD1. The trim removed 5 bases at V and 2 bases at J, leaving 5 bases unmatched. CDR3 length: 14 residues. CDR1 MDHEN and CDR2 SYDVKM come from the germline V gene. The DNA for the CDR3 is TGTGCCAGCAGTCGGACAGGGTTGCCCTACGAGCAGTACGTC. Protein: CASSRTGLPYEQYV.

The rearrangement uses TRBV11-2 and TRBJ2-5; D perhaps matches TRBD1 (5 bases). Germline CDR1 SGHAT, CDR2 FQNNGV. The V gene lost 2 bases and the J gene lost 5 bases, with 12 bases spanning the gap. The CDR3 spans 14 residues. CDR3 DNA: TGTGCCAGCAGCTTATCCCCTGGGGCGGAGACCCAGTACTTC. Protein product: CASSLSPGAETQYF.

V and J are TRBV5-1 and TRBJ2-5; 8 positions agree with TRBD2. The V gene end was trimmed by 4 bases and the J gene end by 0 bases; junction bases not matched to a gene: 5. The CDR3 runs to 15 residues. Germline CDR1 is SGHRS and CDR2 is YFSETQ. CDR3 loop: CASSTTSEYQETQYF. For the CDR3, the DNA is TGCGCCAGCAGCACGACTAGCGAGTACCAAGAGACCCAGTACTTC.